The 31 T cell receptor beta chains below come from one sample, sequenced in a study of cytomegalovirus exposure and HLA in healthy donors. 13 Jbeta primers and 60 Vbeta primers were used for the PCR. TCRdb keeps only in-frame clones here, not all; method: immunoSEQ multiplex PCR. The repertoire holds 100,000 to 150,000 clones, with about 81% as singletons. Specimen: PBMCs. These receptors were obtained from a woman aged 30 to 39 in good health and CMV-seronegative.

The chain has TRBV6-1 and TRBJ1-5; tentative D call: TRBD1 (6 bases). V gave up 0 bases and J gave up 7 bases, with 13 bases separating them. The CDR3 length is 15 residues. Germline CDR1 reads MNHNS; CDR2 reads SASEGT. The CDR3 is CASSEAGVQGQPQHF. The CDR3, as DNA: TGTGCCAGCAGTGAAGCGGGGGTACAGGGACAGCCCCAGCATTTT.

The chain joins TRBV6-5 to TRBJ2-2; 7 bases fit TRBD2. The J segment lost 5 bases and the V segment lost 0 bases, leaving 6 bases of the junction unmatched. In germline, CDR1 is MNHEY, CDR2 SVGAGI. The CDR3 has 16 residues. The CDR3 loop reads CASSYSGGAGTGELFF. As DNA, the CDR3 is TGTGCCAGCAGTTACTCGGGCGGAGCGGGGACCGGGGAGCTGTTTTTT.

The chain links TRBV14 to TRBJ1-6; no clear D gene. Germline V CDR1 and CDR2: SGHDN, FVKESK. Trimming pared 4 bases from V and 10 bases from J, leaving 14 bases between. The CDR3 extends over 14 amino acids. CDR3: CASSPFEGGSPLHF. CDR3 nucleotide sequence: TGTGCCAGCAGCCCGTTTGAAGGAGGCTCACCCCTCCACTTT. The full variable domain, completed using reference TRBV14 and TRBJ1-6, is EAGVTQFPSHSVIEKGQTVTLRCDPISGHDNLYWYRRVMGKEIKFLLHFVKESKQDESGMPNNRFLAERTGGTYSTLKVQPAELEDSGVYFCASSPFEGGSPLHFGNGTRLTVT.

The chain combines TRBV5-1 with TRBJ2-1; 7 bases fit TRBD1. V shed 2 bases, J shed 3 bases, and the junction held 14 bases outside the gene matches. Per germline, CDR1 SGHRS and CDR2 YFSETQ. This CDR3 contains 18 residues. The CDR3 region has the DNA TGCGCCAGCAGCTTACCGACTAACCGGGACAGCAACTACAATGAGCAGTTCTTC. It codes for CASSLPTNRDSNYNEQFF.

The table lists this clone with a few counts. J is TRBJ2-1 and V is TRBV5-5, with 10 bases lining up with TRBD2. The CDR3 has 16 amino acids. Germline CDR1 SGHKS, CDR2 YYEKEE (reference sequence). V shed 4 bases, J shed 4 bases, and the junction held 8 bases outside the gene matches. CDR3 nucleotide sequence: TGTGCCAGCAGCATCGGGACTAGCGTTTGGTACAATGAGCAGTTCTTC. Amino acid sequence: CASSIGTSVWYNEQFF.

With regard to this clone: This sample includes further DNA sequences coding for the same CDR3. This chain connects TRBV5-4 to TRBJ2-1, with 7 positions matching TRBD2. This CDR3 is built from 15 residues. Germline values: CDR1 SGHNT, CDR2 YYREEE (reference sequence). The V segment lost 0 bases and the J segment 2 bases; nucleotides outside the gene matches: 2. The CDR3: CASSLGGSTYNEQFF. The CDR3 DNA follows: TGTGCCAGCAGCTTGGGCGGGAGTACCTACAATGAGCAGTTCTTC.

This rearrangement joins TRBV19 to TRBJ2-3, with D perhaps matching TRBD2 (6 bases). The CDR3 contains 16 residues. V dropped 5 bases and J dropped 3 bases, with 18 bases sitting between them. In germline, CDR1 is LNHDA, CDR2 SQIVND (reference sequence). The CDR3 is CASSDLAVAGTDTQYF. The CDR3 DNA is TGTGCCAGTAGTGATTTAGCGGTCGCTGGGACAGATACGCAGTATTTT.

This chain links TRBV5-1 with TRBJ2-5, with D perhaps TRBD2 (5 bases). The CDR3 consists of 13 residues. V was cut by 3 bases and J by 5 bases, with 11 bases left in between. From germline, CDR1 is SGHRS and CDR2 YFSETQ. CDR3 bases: TGCGCCAGCAGCTACGGACTGTGGGAGACCCAGTACTTC. Translated, it gives CASSYGLWETQYF.

The rearrangement uses TRBV5-1 and TRBJ1-2; possibly TRBD1 for D (5 bases). V dropped 4 bases and J dropped 7 bases, with 14 bases sitting between them. Germline V gene sequence: CDR1 SGHRS, CDR2 YFSETQ. The CDR3 spans 13 residues. Here the CDR3 DNA reads TGCGCCAGCAGCCTGAACCGAAGGGGTGGCTACACCTTC. This gives the protein CASSLNRRGGYTF.

This chain joins TRBV7-2 and TRBJ2-5, with D possibly TRBD2 on 6 matching bases. V lost 6 bases and J lost 2, with 19 bases in between. The CDR3 spans 16 residues. CDR1 is SGHTA, CDR2 FQGNSA, per germline. The CDR3 coding sequence is TGTGCCAGCAGTCGAGTTGGGACTCCCGGGCAAGAGACCCAGTACTTC. This gives the protein CASSRVGTPGQETQYF.

Here the CDR3 DNA reads TGTGCCAGCAGCCCTAGCGGGGATACGCAGTATTTT. Amino acid sequence: CASSPSGDTQYF. The chain carries TRBV7-2 and TRBJ2-3; 8 nucleotides align to TRBD2. CDR1 and CDR2 (germline): SGHTA, FQGNSA. This CDR3 region has 12 residues. The junction had 1 base not matched to a gene; V was cut back by 5 bases and J by 6 bases.

The rearrangement uses TRBV6-5 and TRBJ1-2; 7 positions agree with TRBD1. This CDR3 has 15 residues. The germline gives CDR1 MNHEY, CDR2 SVGAGI. After removal of 2 bases from V and 0 bases from J, the junction contained 3 bases not matched to a gene. The DNA for the CDR3 is TGTGCCAGCAGTTACGGCCAGGGGGCTAACTATGGCTACACCTTC. This translates into CASSYGQGANYGYTF.

CDR3 sequence: CAWTASGSGGQFF. The CDR3 nucleotides read TGTGCCTGGACAGCTAGCGGGAGTGGTGGACAGTTCTTC. The chain combines TRBV30 with TRBJ2-1; 10 bases align to TRBD2. Germline CDR1 reads GTSNPN; CDR2 reads SVGIG (reference sequence). Germline trimming cut 4 bases from V and 13 bases from J; bases unmatched to any gene: 10. This CDR3 comprises 13 residues.

This chain links TRBV6-1 with TRBJ1-4, with 8 bases that match TRBD1. J was trimmed by 7 bases and V by 8 bases; bases with no gene match: 6. This CDR3 has 13 amino acids. The germline CDR1 and CDR2 sequences are MNHNS and SASEGT. The CDR3 sequence is CASRSTGGEKLFF. Written as DNA, the CDR3 is TGTGCCAGCCGATCAACAGGGGGTGAAAAACTGTTTTTT.

The gene calls are TRBV5-1 and TRBJ2-3; 16 bases are a match to TRBD2. V lost 4 bases to trimming and J lost 3 bases; unmatched junction nucleotides: 11. This CDR3 region has 19 residues. Germline loops: CDR1 SGHRS, CDR2 YFSETQ. CDR3: CASSPGTSGGGFRTDTQYF. The CDR3 DNA reads TGCGCCAGCAGCCCGGGGACTAGCGGGGGGGGATTTAGGACAGATACGCAGTATTTT.

This clone was observed once. The chain recombines TRBV18 with TRBJ1-5, with TRBD1 as a possible D gene (5 bases). The V end was cut by 6 bases, the J end by 0 bases, with 15 bases between. This CDR3 contains 16 residues. The V gene's germline CDR1 is KGHSH and CDR2 LQKENI. CDR3: CASSAGRLYSNQPQHF. The DNA for the CDR3 is TGTGCCAGCTCCGCGGGGCGGCTATATAGCAATCAGCCCCAGCATTTT.

This chain uses TRBV19 with TRBJ2-7, with 9 bases aligning to TRBD1. Trimming took 5 bases from V and 1 from J; bases not matched to a gene: 6. Germline V gives CDR1 LNHDA, CDR2 SQIVND (reference sequence). The CDR3 spans 15 residues. The CDR3 bases are TGTGCCAGTAGTCCACGGACAGGGGAGTCCTACGAGCAGTACTTC. Its translation: CASSPRTGESYEQYF.

The V call is TRBV19, the J call TRBJ1-1; 10 nucleotides match TRBD1. Per the germline V gene, CDR1 is LNHDA and CDR2 is SQIVND (reference sequence). V shed 4 bases and J 4 bases; nucleotides not matched to a gene: 15. The CDR3 spans 18 residues. This CDR3 reads CASSTLYGTGEGSTEAFF. In DNA form, the CDR3 reads TGTGCCAGTAGTACCCTTTACGGGACAGGGGAAGGGAGCACTGAAGCTTTCTTT.

V usage is TRBV2 and J usage is TRBJ2-5; 12 bases map to TRBD1. Per germline, CDR1 SNHLY and CDR2 FYNNEI. This CDR3 comprises 13 residues. V dropped 8 bases and J dropped 6; count of bases not matched to a gene: 4. The CDR3 spells CASGTGGLKTQYF. The CDR3 nucleotides read TGTGCCAGCGGGACAGGGGGCTTGAAGACCCAGTACTTC. The full variable domain, its missing parts supplied by reference TRBV2 and TRBJ2-5, is EPEVTQTPSHQVTQMGQEVILRCVPISNHLYFYWYRQILGQKVEFLVSFYNNEISEKSEIFDDQFSVERPDGSNFTLKIRSTKLEDSAMYFCASGTGGLKTQYFGPGTRLLVL.

V is TRBV7-2 and J is TRBJ2-3; TRBD1 aligns across 11 bases. V shed 1 base, J shed 5 bases, and the junction held 5 bases outside the gene matches. The CDR3 has 16 amino acids. The germline V gene encodes CDR1 SGHTA and CDR2 FQGNSA. CDR3 DNA sequence: TGTGCCAGCAGCTTAGGCGGACAGGGGGCGGGAGATACGCAGTATTTT. Translated: CASSLGGQGAGDTQYF.

This clone was seen a handful of times. The chain has TRBV5-4 and TRBJ2-2, with a possible D match to TRBD2 (5 bases). V shed 4 bases and J shed 0 bases, with 10 bases lying between them. The CDR3 runs to 15 residues. The germline V gene encodes CDR1 SGHNT and CDR2 YYREEE (reference sequence). The CDR3 sequence: CASSRILANTGELFF. CDR3 DNA sequence: TGTGCCAGCAGCCGCATACTAGCGAACACCGGGGAGCTGTTTTTT. The entire variable domain, with the rest obtained from reference TRBV5-4 and TRBJ2-2, is as follows: ETGVTQSPTHLIKTRGQQVTLRCSSQSGHNTVSWYQQALGQGPQFIFQYYREEENGRGNFPPRFSGLQFPNYSSELNVNALELDDSALYLCASSRILANTGELFFGEGSRLTVL.

The chain links TRBV2 to TRBJ2-7, with 8 bases lining up with TRBD1. The CDR3 has 15 residues. The V gene end was trimmed by 2 bases and the J gene end by 2 bases; junction bases not matched to a gene: 5. Germline V gene sequence: CDR1 SNHLY, CDR2 FYNNEI. In DNA form, the CDR3 reads TGTGCCAGCAGTGAATCCTCCAGGGGGCCCTACGAGCAGTACTTC. Amino acids: CASSESSRGPYEQYF.

This chain connects TRBV7-9 to TRBJ1-4; possible D gene TRBD1, 5 bases. Germline V CDR1 and CDR2: SEHNR, FQNEAQ (reference sequence). Trimming took off 5 bases at V and 4 bases at J, with 17 bases between the two ends. This CDR3 spans 16 amino acids. The CDR3 DNA reads TGTGCCAGCAGCCCCAGGACGGGGGGAGTTAATGAAAAACTGTTTTTT. Its translation: CASSPRTGGVNEKLFF.

This clone was recorded a few times. The chain couples TRBV6-1 to TRBJ1-2; 9 bases are shared with TRBD1. V shed 4 bases, J shed 2 bases, and the junction held 8 bases outside the gene matches. There are 16 residues in the CDR3. Germline V lookup: CDR1 MNHNS, CDR2 SASEGT. CDR3: CASSVLPGQGNYGYTF. DNA for the CDR3: TGTGCCAGCAGTGTCCTTCCGGGACAGGGAAACTATGGCTACACCTTC.

The chain is built from TRBV7-8 and TRBJ2-3; 9 positions match TRBD2. Germline loops: CDR1 SGHVS, CDR2 FQNEAQ. The CDR3 contains 16 residues. The junction had 5 bases not matched to a gene; V was cut back by 1 base and J by 3 bases. In DNA, the CDR3 is TGTGCCAGCAGCTTAGGTCCTAGCGGGGTTACAGATACGCAGTATTTT. It is translated as CASSLGPSGVTDTQYF.

The chain combines TRBV30 with TRBJ1-2, with 10 positions matching TRBD1. The junction had 2 bases not matched to a gene; V was cut back by 0 bases and J by 7 bases. From germline, CDR1 is GTSNPN and CDR2 SVGIG (reference sequence). The CDR3 extends over 13 amino acids. The CDR3 loop reads CAWSVDRGLGYTF. The CDR3 DNA is TGTGCCTGGAGTGTAGACAGGGGGCTTGGCTACACCTTC.

The rearrangement joins TRBV7-8 to TRBJ2-1, with TRBD2 identical over 8 bases. CDR1 is SGHVS, CDR2 FQNEAQ, per germline. V lost 3 bases to trimming and J lost 8 bases; unmatched junction nucleotides: 12. There are 16 residues in the CDR3. For the CDR3, the DNA is TGTGCCAGCAGCTTGCCCGGCGGGACTAGTTTCTATGAGCAGTTCTTC. Amino acid sequence: CASSLPGGTSFYEQFF.

V usage is TRBV7-9 and J usage is TRBJ2-7; tentative D call: TRBD2 (5 bases). The CDR3 loop spans 16 amino acids. Trimming took 5 bases from V and 5 from J, leaving 22 bases between them. CDR1 and CDR2 (germline): SEHNR, FQNEAQ (reference sequence). CDR3: CASSAEIAISFHEQYF. CDR3 in DNA: TGTGCCAGCAGCGCCGAAATAGCGATCTCATTCCACGAGCAGTACTTC. The full variable domain, with the rest looked up from reference TRBV7-9 and TRBJ2-7, is DTGVSQNPRHKITKRGQNVTFRCDPISEHNRLYWYRQTLGQGPEFLTYFQNEAQLEKSRLLSDRFSAERPKGSFSTLEIQRTEQGDSAMYLCASSAEIAISFHEQYFGPGTRLTVT.

As to this clone: An end of the junction does not agree with germline; a read error may underlie this. The gene calls are TRBV7-7 and TRBJ2-1; 14 bases line up with TRBD2. Germline values: CDR1 SSHAT, CDR2 FNYEAQ (reference sequence). CDR3 length: 15 residues. The CDR3 here is CASSLVGTSGGEQFF. The CDR3 DNA reads as TGTGCTAGCAGCTTAGTCGGGACTAGCGGGGGCGAGCAGTTCTTC.

The chain combines TRBV7-9 with TRBJ2-1, with D possibly matching TRBD2 (5 bases). This CDR3 has 17 amino acids. Trimming took 5 bases from V and 4 from J, leaving 21 bases between them. Germline loops: CDR1 SEHNR, CDR2 FQNEAQ (reference sequence). CDR3 protein: CASSQSIATYKYNEQFF. The CDR3 DNA reads as TGTGCCAGCAGCCAATCTATAGCGACCTACAAATACAATGAGCAGTTCTTC.

This clone was detected only once. The chain has TRBV11-3 and TRBJ2-5; D perhaps matches TRBD1 (5 bases). The CDR3 is 14 amino acids. V lost 2 bases and J 4 bases, leaving 11 bases between the germline ends. Per the germline V gene, CDR1 is SGHNT and CDR2 is YENEEA. CDR3 nucleotides: TGTGCCAGCAGCTTATCAAGGGGTACAGAGACCCAGTACTTC. Amino acid sequence: CASSLSRGTETQYF.